The subject of this entry is one T cell receptor (beta chain). Its antigen is not known. Mismatch with germline at one junction end may stem from a read error. The entry originates in a study of OX40 agonist ivuxolimab in advanced cancers. About the study: Dose-escalation patients suffered from hepatocellular carcinoma, melanoma, renal cell or head and neck cancer.

Study outcomes and limitations: Expanded clones tended on average to be more numerous among CD8+ T cells than CD4+.

If patients had autoimmune disease history or systemic immunosuppression, they were excluded. Germline V CDR1 and CDR2: SSHAT, FNYEAQ (reference sequence). This CDR3 spans 16 amino acids. The repertoire was sequenced with immunoSEQ multiplex PCR; TCRdb's copy has only in-frame clones and lacks some. The table records 37,000 or so clones, about four fifths of them present only once. The sequence was obtained from an adult with an advanced solid tumor such as melanoma, head and neck, liver or kidney cancer. The sample in question was CD4+ or CD8+ T cells sorted from blood, obtained in a trial of the OX40 agonist ivuxolimab. The V and J genes are TRBV7-7 and TRBJ2-1, with 10 bases fitting TRBD2. The CDR3 loop reads CASSLGLAGVYNEQFF. As DNA, the CDR3 is TGTGCTAGCAGCTTAGGGCTAGCGGGAGTCTACAATGAGCAGTTCTTC.